The entry below gives a single T cell receptor (beta chain) sequence along with its context. Original processing notes: Reference gene primer amplification yielded estimated nucleated cell counts. Profiling relied on immunoSEQ multiplex PCR, and the TCRdb table lists in-frame clones only, not all of them. Clone size and V and J calls were adopted from that table, with D and trimming inferred from the DNA. The data show nearly 350,000 clones, approximately 91% seen once. This sample is drawn from a study of blood T cell repertoires in COVID-19. Study information: Material from acute and convalescent COVID-19 was sourced from the United States, Italy and Spain. The cDNA or gDNA used as material had been derived from T cells, B-cell-depleted T cells, or PBMCs.

Germline V gives CDR1 MDHEN, CDR2 SYDVKM. V shed 2 bases and J 1 base; nucleotides not matched to a gene: 10. The CDR3 loop spans 17 amino acids. One Seattle source followed patients from active infection through their disease course. The chain is built from TRBV28 and TRBJ2-7; 8 bases align to TRBD1. The origin of this receptor is a woman between 70 and 85 years old with COVID-19, enrolled during active disease. Source material: peripheral blood. CDR3 region: CASSLRFAGGLSYEQYF. For the CDR3, the DNA is TGTGCCAGCAGTTTACGGTTTGCAGGGGGCCTGTCCTACGAGCAGTACTTC.